This T cell receptor (beta chain) was identified during a study of OX40 agonist ivuxolimab in advanced cancers. Study conclusions and caveats: Average numbers of expanded clones were greater in CD8+ T cells than in CD4+.

Looked up from germline, CDR1 is LNHDA and CDR2 is SQIVND (reference sequence). CDR3 length equals 13 residues. Trimming took off 6 bases at V and 11 bases at J, with 17 bases between the two ends. Assay: immunoSEQ multiplex PCR; the TCRdb copy retains only in-frame clones and omits some. The sample has some 35,000 clones, 85% seen once; the top ten hold just under 40%. A note on this clone: Antigen specificity is unknown.

This sample comprised CD4+ or CD8+ T cells sorted from blood, obtained in a trial of the OX40 agonist ivuxolimab. The gene calls are TRBV19 and TRBJ1-5; D remains ambiguous. The sequence derives from an adult with an advanced solid tumor such as melanoma, head and neck, liver or kidney cancer. CDR3 sequence (DNA): TGTGCCAGTAGCTGGGTCGTCGAGGAGGCCCAGCATTTT. Translating it yields CASSWVVEEAQHF.